This T cell receptor (beta chain) was retrieved from a study of T-cell memory formation after mild COVID-19. Notes on the study in general: Prior to infection, memory already included some responding clones, suggesting cross-reactive memory joined. Nothing confirmed that second-wave clones peaking on day 37 were specific for SARS-CoV-2.

CDR1 and CDR2 from the germline V gene are DFQATT and SNEGSKA (reference sequence). The CDR3 extends over 13 amino acids. Between the trimmed V and J ends, which lost 0 bases and 6 bases, there was a span of 12 bases. Comments on this clonotype: As yet, its antigen is unknown.

5'RACE primed at constant segments yielded TCR alpha and TCR beta cDNA libraries bearing sample barcodes and UMIs. TCRdb re-called the 5' RACE reads through MiXCR, storing one row per CDR3 protein. The sample holds under 300,000 distinct CDR3 sequences, under 8.5% seen once. This TCR was sampled from a man between 18 and 29 years old who had mild COVID-19 (a few samples of this study predate the infection). Cell type and time point are not known. The sample consisted of PBMCs or a T cell subset sorted from them (not recorded which). V gene TRBV20-1 combines with J gene TRBJ2-7; no reliable D call. The CDR3 reads CSARDPRAFEQYF. In nucleotides, the CDR3 is TGCAGTGCTAGAGACCCTAGGGCCTTCGAGCAGTACTTC.